The table lists the clone carrying this TCR beta chain with a count of one. Its antigen is not identified. A single record per CDR3 protein comes from TCRdb applying MiXCR to the 5' RACE reads. The data contain hundreds of thousands of distinct CDR3 sequences, around a sixth of them singletons. These data are taken from a study of T-cell memory formation after mild COVID-19. General study results and limits: Clones contracting across day 15 to 85 had a balanced CD4/CD8 profile; later expanding clones leaned CD4+.

CDR1 LNHNV and CDR2 YYDKDF come from the germline V gene (reference sequence). Trimming removed 3 bases from V and 7 bases from J, with 12 bases in between. The CDR3 has 13 amino acids. The source is an adult woman who had mild COVID-19 (a few samples of this study predate the infection). Cell type and time point are not known. The sequenced sample was PBMCs or a T cell subset sorted from them (not recorded which). This chain joins TRBV15 and TRBJ1-1; D may be TRBD1 (6 bases). The CDR3 DNA reads TGTGCCACCAGCAGGGAAGAACAGGGTGAAGCTTTCTTT. Its protein is CATSREEQGEAFF.